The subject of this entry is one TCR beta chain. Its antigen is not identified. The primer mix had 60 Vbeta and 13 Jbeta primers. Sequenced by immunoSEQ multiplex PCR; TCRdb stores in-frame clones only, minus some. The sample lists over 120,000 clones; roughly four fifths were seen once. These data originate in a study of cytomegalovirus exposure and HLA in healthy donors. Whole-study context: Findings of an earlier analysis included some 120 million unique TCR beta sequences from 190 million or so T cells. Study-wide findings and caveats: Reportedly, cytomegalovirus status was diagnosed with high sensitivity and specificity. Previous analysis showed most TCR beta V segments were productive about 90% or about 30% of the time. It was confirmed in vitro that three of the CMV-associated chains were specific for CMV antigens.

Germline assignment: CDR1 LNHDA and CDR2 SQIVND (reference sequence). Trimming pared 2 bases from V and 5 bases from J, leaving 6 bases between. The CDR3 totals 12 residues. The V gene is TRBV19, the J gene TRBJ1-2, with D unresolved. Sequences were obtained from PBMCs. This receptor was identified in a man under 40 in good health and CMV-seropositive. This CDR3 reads CASSISGYGYTF. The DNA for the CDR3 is TGTGCCAGTAGTATATCCGGGTATGGCTACACCTTC.